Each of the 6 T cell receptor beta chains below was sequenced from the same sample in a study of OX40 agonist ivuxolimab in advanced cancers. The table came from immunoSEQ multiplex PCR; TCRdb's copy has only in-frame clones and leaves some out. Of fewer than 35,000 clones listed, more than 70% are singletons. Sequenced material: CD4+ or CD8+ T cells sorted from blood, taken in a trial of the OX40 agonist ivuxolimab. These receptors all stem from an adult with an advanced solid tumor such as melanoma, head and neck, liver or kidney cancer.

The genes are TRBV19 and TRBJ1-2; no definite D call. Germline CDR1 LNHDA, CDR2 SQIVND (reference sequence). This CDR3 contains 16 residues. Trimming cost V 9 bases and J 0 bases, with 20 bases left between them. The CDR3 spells CASLNTPSWANYGYTF. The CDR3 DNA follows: TGTGCCAGCCTCAACACCCCAAGCTGGGCTAACTATGGCTACACCTTC. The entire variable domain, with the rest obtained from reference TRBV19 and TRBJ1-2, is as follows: DGGITQSPKYLFRKEGQNVTLSCEQNLNHDAMYWYRQDPGQGLRLIYYSQIVNDFQKGDIAEGYSVSREKKESFPLTVTSAQKNPTAFYLCASLNTPSWANYGYTFGSGTRLTVV.

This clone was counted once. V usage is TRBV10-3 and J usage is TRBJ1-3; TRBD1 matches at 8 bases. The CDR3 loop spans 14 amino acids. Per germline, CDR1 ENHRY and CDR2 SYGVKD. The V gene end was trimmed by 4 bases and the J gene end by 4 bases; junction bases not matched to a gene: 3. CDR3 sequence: CAISGTGGGNTIYF. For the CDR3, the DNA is TGTGCCATCAGTGGAACAGGGGGGGGAAACACCATATATTTT.

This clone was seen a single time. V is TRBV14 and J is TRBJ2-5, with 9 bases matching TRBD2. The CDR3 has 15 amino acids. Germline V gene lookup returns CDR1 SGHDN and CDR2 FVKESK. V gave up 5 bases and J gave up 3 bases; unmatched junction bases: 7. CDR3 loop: CASSSRGLAKETQYF. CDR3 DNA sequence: TGTGCCAGCAGCTCCCGAGGACTAGCGAAAGAGACCCAGTACTTC. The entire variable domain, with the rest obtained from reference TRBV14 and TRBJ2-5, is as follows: EAGVTQFPSHSVIEKGQTVTLRCDPISGHDNLYWYRRVMGKEIKFLLHFVKESKQDESGMPNNRFLAERTGGTYSTLKVQPAELEDSGVYFCASSSRGLAKETQYFGPGTRLLVL.

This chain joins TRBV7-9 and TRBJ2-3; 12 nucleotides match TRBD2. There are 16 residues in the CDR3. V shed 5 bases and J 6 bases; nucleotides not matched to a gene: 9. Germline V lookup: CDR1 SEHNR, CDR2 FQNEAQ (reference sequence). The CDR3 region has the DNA TGTGCCAGCAGCCCCAGACTAGCGGGAGAACGTGATACGCAGTATTTT. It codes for CASSPRLAGERDTQYF.

The CDR3 nucleotides are TGCGCCAGCAGCTTGTTTTATGAATTCCAAGAGACCCAGTACTTC. Amino acid sequence: CASSLFYEFQETQYF. This chain joins TRBV5-1 and TRBJ2-5; D not certain. From germline, CDR1 is SGHRS and CDR2 YFSETQ. This CDR3 is built from 15 residues. Trimming cost V 1 base and J 1 base, with 11 bases left between them.

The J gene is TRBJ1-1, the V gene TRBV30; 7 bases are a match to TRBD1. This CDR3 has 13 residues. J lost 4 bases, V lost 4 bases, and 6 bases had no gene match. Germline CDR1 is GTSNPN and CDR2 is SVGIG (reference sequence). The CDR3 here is CAWTQGVGTEAFF. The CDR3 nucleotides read TGTGCCTGGACTCAGGGGGTGGGCACTGAAGCTTTCTTT.